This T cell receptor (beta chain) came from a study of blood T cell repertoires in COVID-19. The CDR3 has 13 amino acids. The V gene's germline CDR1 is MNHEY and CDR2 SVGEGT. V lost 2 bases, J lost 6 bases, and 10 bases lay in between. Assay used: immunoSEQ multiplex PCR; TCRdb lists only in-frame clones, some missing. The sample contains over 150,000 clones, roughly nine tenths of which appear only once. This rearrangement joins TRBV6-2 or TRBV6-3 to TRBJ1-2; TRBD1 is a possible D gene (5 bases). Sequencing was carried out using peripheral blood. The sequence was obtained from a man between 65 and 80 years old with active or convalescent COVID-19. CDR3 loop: CASSYPGLDGYTF. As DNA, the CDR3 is TGTGCCAGCAGTTACCCGGGACTCGATGGCTACACCTTC.